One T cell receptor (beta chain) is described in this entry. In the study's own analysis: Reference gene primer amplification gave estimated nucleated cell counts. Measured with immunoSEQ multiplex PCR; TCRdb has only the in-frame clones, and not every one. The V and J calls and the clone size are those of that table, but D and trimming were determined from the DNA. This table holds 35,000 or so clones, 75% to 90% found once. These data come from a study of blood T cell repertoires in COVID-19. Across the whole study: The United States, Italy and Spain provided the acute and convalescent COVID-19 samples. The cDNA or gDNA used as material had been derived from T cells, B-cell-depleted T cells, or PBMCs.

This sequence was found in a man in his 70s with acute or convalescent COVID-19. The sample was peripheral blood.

In nucleotides, the CDR3 is TGTGCCAGCAGCACCTCCGGGACAGTCTATAATTCACCCCTCCACTTT. It translates to CASSTSGTVYNSPLHF. This sequence joins TRBV7-8 and TRBJ1-6; 7 bases match TRBD1. Germline V gene sequence: CDR1 SGHVS, CDR2 FQNEAQ. Trimming at V came to 5 bases and at J to 3 bases, leaving 7 bases not matched to a gene. CDR3 length equals 16 residues. Looking up the rest from reference TRBV7-8 and TRBJ1-6 gives the full variable domain: GAGVSQSPRYKVAKRGQDVALRCDPISGHVSLFWYQQALGQGPEFLTYFQNEAQLDKSGLPSDRFFAERPEGSVSTLKIQRTQQEDSAVYLCASSTSGTVYNSPLHFGNGTRLTVT.